These T cell receptor beta chains were read from a single sample in a study of early T cells in non-severe SARS-CoV-2 infection. TCRdb called the 5' RACE reads again in MiXCR, with one record for every CDR3 protein. The sample includes 49,000 or so distinct CDR3 sequences, 5.5% to 8% of them seen just once. Sequences were derived from whole blood, sampled at baseline. The receptors come from an adult who was a healthcare worker with PCR-confirmed SARS-CoV-2 infection or an uninfected control (not recorded which). Both conserved end residues are part of each CDR3. The D gene is left open where the match is weak. Clone size, where shown, is once, few, many, or a class for clones that have expanded.

J gene	D gene	V gene	clone size	CDR3 protein	CDR3 DNA
TRBJ1-2	.	TRBV7-9	.	CASSPPSNYGYTF	TGTGCCAGCAGTCCCCCATCTAACTATGGCTACACCTTC
TRBJ1-2	.	TRBV28	few	CASSLGSGRYGYTF	TGTGCCAGCAGTTTGGGGTCAGGGCGTTATGGCTACACCTTC
TRBJ2-1	.	TRBV24-1	.	CATSDYGDPNNEQFF	TGTGCCACCAGTGATTATGGAGACCCGAACAATGAGCAGTTCTTC
TRBJ2-1	TRBD2	TRBV19	few	CASRVSGTSGVNEQFF	TGTGCCAGTAGGGTATCCGGGACTAGCGGGGTTAATGAGCAGTTCTTC
TRBJ1-4	TRBD1	TRBV27	many	CASSSRDRGITNEKLFF	TGTGCCAGCAGTTCACGGGACAGGGGGATAACTAATGAAAAACTGTTTTTT
TRBJ1-2	TRBD1	TRBV20-1	.	CSAQGAAYGYTF	TGCAGTGCCCAGGGGGCCGCCTATGGCTACACCTTC
TRBJ2-7	TRBD1	TRBV29-1	many	CSVVQGQIDEQYF	TGCAGCGTTGTGCAGGGACAGATCGACGAGCAGTACTTC
TRBJ2-1	TRBD2	TRBV7-2	many	CASSLRIAGVYNEQFF	TGTGCCAGCAGCTTACGAATAGCGGGGGTTTACAATGAGCAGTTCTTC
TRBJ1-6	.	TRBV10-3	many	CAISEFQADSPLHF	TGTGCCATCAGTGAATTCCAGGCAGATTCACCCCTCCACTTT
TRBJ1-6	.	TRBV5-5	many	CASSPFAGSYNSPLHF	TGTGCCAGCAGCCCTTTCGCGGGCTCCTATAATTCACCCCTCCACTTT
TRBJ1-1	TRBD1	TRBV7-9	many	CASSFPGTGRTEAFF	TGTGCCAGCAGCTTCCCCGGGACAGGAAGGACTGAAGCTTTCTTT
TRBJ1-1	.	TRBV11-2	.	CASRQQVNTEAFF	TGTGCCAGCAGGCAACAGGTGAACACTGAAGCTTTCTTT
TRBJ2-5	.	TRBV20-1	few	CSARLAGALQETQYF	TGCAGTGCTAGACTGGCGGGGGCCTTACAAGAGACCCAGTACTTC
TRBJ2-7	.	TRBV12-3/TRBV12-4	many	CASSLGTYEQYF	TGTGCCAGCAGTTTAGGGACCTACGAGCAGTACTTC
TRBJ2-3	.	TRBV6-4	few	CASSDRGGTDTQYF	TGTGCCAGCAGTGACAGGGGGGGAACAGATACGCAGTATTTT
TRBJ2-3	.	TRBV20-1	many	CSARGPLTADTQYF	TGCAGTGCTAGAGGTCCCCTAACTGCAGATACGCAGTATTTT
TRBJ2-1	.	TRBV6-2/TRBV6-3	many	CASSYEGYSYNEQFF	TGTGCCAGCAGTTACGAAGGTTACTCCTACAATGAGCAGTTCTTC
TRBJ1-5	.	TRBV12-3/TRBV12-4	.	CASSPGTHSNQPQHF	TGTGCCAGCAGTCCCGGGACACATAGCAATCAGCCCCAGCATTTT
TRBJ2-5	TRBD2	TRBV5-1	.	CASSLRSGGPETQYF	TGCGCCAGCAGCTTGAGAAGCGGGGGGCCGGAGACCCAGTACTTC
TRBJ1-4	TRBD1	TRBV7-9	few	CASSSGTGGEKLFF	TGTGCCAGCAGCTCCGGGACAGGAGGTGAAAAACTGTTTTTT